These T cell receptor beta chains were read from a single sample in a study of tumor-infiltrating lymphocytes in primary liver carcinoma. TCRdb analysed the multiplex PCR reads with MiXCR anew, one entry per CDR3 protein. The profile shows 180,000 or so distinct CDR3 sequences, less than 65% of them singletons. The sequencing sample was made of peripheral blood. The receptors come from a man aged 40-49 years with primary liver carcinoma and hepatitis B virus infection. Each CDR3 is given with its conserved first and last residue. The D gene is left open where the match is weak. Clone size, where shown, is once, few, many, or a class for clones that have expanded.

cdr3_nt cdr3_aa j_call clone_size v_call d_call
TGTGCCATCAGTGAGCAGGCTGCTGCGGCCAACGTCCTGACTTTC CAISEQAAAANVLTF TRBJ2-6 . TRBV10-3 .
TGTGCCAGCAGTCTCCGCAAATACGACTACGAGCAATACTTC CASSLRKYDYEQYF TRBJ2-7 . TRBV6-5 .
TGTGCCAGCATTGAGAACGTTGCTCTCTCCTACAATGAGCAGTTCTTC CASIENVALSYNEQFF TRBJ2-1 . TRBV6-1 .
TGTGCCAGCAGCATAGACAGGGGGCCCTACGAGCAGTACTTC CASSIDRGPYEQYF TRBJ2-7 few TRBV11-2 TRBD1
TGTGCCACCCAAGATTTCGGGGCGGGGGGCTACACCTTC CATQDFGAGGYTF TRBJ1-2 . TRBV5-4 .
TGCGCCAGCAGCTTGGAGACTAGTAGCAATGAGCAGTTCTTC CASSLETSSNEQFF TRBJ2-1 . TRBV5-1 .
TGCGCCAGCTCGGACCCCGACACTGAAGCTTTCTTT CASSDPDTEAFF TRBJ1-1 . TRBV5-1 .
TGTGCCAGCAGCTCCCGACAGGGCGAGCAGTACTTC CASSSRQGEQYF TRBJ2-7 few TRBV6-5 TRBD1
TGTGCCAGCAGTTACTCACCGGGATGGGACACCGGGGAGCTGTTTTTT CASSYSPGWDTGELFF TRBJ2-2 . TRBV6-5 .
TGTGCCAGCAGCTTTTCTACTAGCGGGAGACATGAGCAGTTCTTC CASSFSTSGRHEQFF TRBJ2-1 many TRBV11-2 TRBD2
TGTGTTAGCAGCACCTCTAGCGGGAGGATGGATGAGCAGTTCTTC CVSSTSSGRMDEQFF TRBJ2-1 . TRBV12-3/TRBV12-4 TRBD2
TGTGCCAGCGTGACAGGTAGCACTGAAGCTTTCTTT CASVTGSTEAFF TRBJ1-1 . TRBV28 .
TGTGCCAGCAGCCGTAGCGGTATAACCTACAATGAGCAGTTCTTC CASSRSGITYNEQFF TRBJ2-1 many TRBV6-5 .